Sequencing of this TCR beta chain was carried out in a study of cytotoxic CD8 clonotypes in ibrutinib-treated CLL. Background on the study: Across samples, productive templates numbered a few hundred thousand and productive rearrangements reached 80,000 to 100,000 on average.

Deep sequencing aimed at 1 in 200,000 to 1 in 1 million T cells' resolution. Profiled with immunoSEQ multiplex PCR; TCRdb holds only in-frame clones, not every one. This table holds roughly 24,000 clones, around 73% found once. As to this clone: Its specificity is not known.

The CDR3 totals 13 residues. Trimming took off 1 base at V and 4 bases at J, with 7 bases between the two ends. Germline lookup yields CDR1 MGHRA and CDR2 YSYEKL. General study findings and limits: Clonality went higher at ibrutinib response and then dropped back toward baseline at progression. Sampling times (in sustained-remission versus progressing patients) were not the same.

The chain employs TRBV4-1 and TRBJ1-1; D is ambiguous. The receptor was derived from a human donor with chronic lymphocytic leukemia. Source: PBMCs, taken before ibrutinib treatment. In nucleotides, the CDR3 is TGCGCCAGCAGCCAAGGAGGGTTCACTGAAGCTTTCTTT. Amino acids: CASSQGGFTEAFF.